This T cell receptor beta chain was identified during a study of T cell responses to AZD1222 COVID-19 vaccine (dated by TCRdb to 2020 to 2022). Background for the entire study: Because spike-specific TCR depth and breadth did not differ between the two schedules, AZD1222 recipients who got a second dose at roughly 4 weeks were pooled with those who got a second dose at roughly 12 weeks. A total of over 230 trial participants underwent TCR sequencing, of whom 200 to 220 had received two doses of AZD1222 and around 26 had received two doses of the MenACWY control vaccine. Trial participants were enrolled by age into 18-55, 56-69 and 70-plus year subgroups, with approximately 150, 30 and 60 TCR-sequenced participants respectively. The investigation overall reported the following: Participants were mostly white British and included more females than males, and it was suggested by the authors that clonal diversity may have been underestimated. The 56-69-year group was small, and its depth increase did not reach significance, likely because of low power. Because no day 14 peak-response samples were available, repertoires were characterized only after the peak T cell response. Epitopes outside the regions mutated in the B.1.351 and B.1.1.7 variants were reportedly recognized by nearly half of the unique spike-specific TCRs. A significant rise in spike-specific TCR breadth and depth was observed after two AZD1222 doses relative to day 0 and relative to MenACWY recipients. CD4 TCRs associated with the vaccine covered the entire spike protein, and the dominant responses were in regions 160-218 and 743-854. Conclusions about previously exposed vaccinees are limited, since just 6 or 7 AZD1222 recipients were seropositive for SARS-CoV-2 at baseline.

A remark on this clone: Its specific antigen is unknown. No much larger clonotype is one base removed from it; base qualities were not supplied.

The time point label here, explained by the study, means: baseline before first vaccination. Vaccinee samples came from UK trials COV001 and COV002, including a single-blind randomized controlled phase 2/3 trial of AZD1222 (ChAdOx1 nCoV-19) in healthy adults. For TCRbeta chain sequencing, PBMC samples were collected from trial participants at day 0 and at day 28 after the second dose. The CDR3 regions of human TCRbeta chains were analyzed by immunosequencing. In the paper's pipeline: Repertoire TCRs were checked for matches against a reference library of SARS-CoV-2-specific TCRs that had been generated using the MIRA antigen-specificity platform. Breadth was defined as the fraction of unique TCRs that were SARS-CoV-2-associated, and depth was defined as the fraction of total T cells that were SARS-CoV-2-associated. Each spike-specific TCR was assigned to its reactive spike region and to a CD4 or CD8 class using the MIRA data. Log10-transformed breadth and depth values were compared by one-way ANOVA with Sidak's multiple comparisons tests. TCRdb stores this immuneACCESS table with in-frame sequences only. Part of the clones is absent; in the studies checked, under half of the shortfall reflects unresolved V genes, and no reason is known for the rest. V and J calls and clone size follow that table, whereas D and trimming were derived from the DNA. Counted in this sample were about 37,000 clones; approximately 86% of them appeared once. Of the sample, around 6.5% is held by the ten largest clones.

The CDR3 runs 14 amino acids, cysteine and phenylalanine included. Of the read, only the CDR3 DNA is kept; its 42 bases are in frame from base 1. V was cut back by 1 base and J by 4 bases, leaving a gap of 10 bases between them. Taken from the germline V gene, the CDR1 and CDR2 loops are SGHVS and FQNEAQ. The receptor's source is an adult in good health. The chain employs TRBV7-8 and TRBJ1-1; confidence is insufficient to name the D gene. This sample comprised peripheral blood, obtained on day 0 of AZD1222 vaccination. Read as DNA, the sequence is TGTGCCAGCAGCTTAGGTGCTGGCGGCACTGAAGCTTTCTTT. Its protein reads: CASSLGAGGTEAFF.